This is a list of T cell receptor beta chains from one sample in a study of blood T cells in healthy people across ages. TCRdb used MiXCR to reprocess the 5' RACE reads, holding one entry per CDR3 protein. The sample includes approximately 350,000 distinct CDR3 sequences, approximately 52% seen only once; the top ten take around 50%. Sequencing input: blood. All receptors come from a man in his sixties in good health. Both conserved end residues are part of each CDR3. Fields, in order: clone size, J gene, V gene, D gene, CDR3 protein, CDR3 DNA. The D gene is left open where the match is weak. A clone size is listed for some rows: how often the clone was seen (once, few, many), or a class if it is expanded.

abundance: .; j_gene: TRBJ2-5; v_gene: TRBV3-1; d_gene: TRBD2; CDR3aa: CASSQGLGGRTETQYF; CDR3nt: TGTGCCAGCAGCCAAGGTCTTGGCGGGAGGACGGAGACCCAGTACTTC
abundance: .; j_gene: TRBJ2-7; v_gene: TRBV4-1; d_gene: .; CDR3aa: CASSPGAPSEQYF; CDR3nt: TGCGCCAGCAGCCCGGGGGCCCCCTCCGAGCAGTACTTC
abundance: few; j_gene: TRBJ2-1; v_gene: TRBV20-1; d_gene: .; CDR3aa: CSASPLAAGSYNEQFF; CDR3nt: TGCAGTGCTTCTCCTCTGGCGGCCGGCTCCTACAATGAGCAGTTCTTC
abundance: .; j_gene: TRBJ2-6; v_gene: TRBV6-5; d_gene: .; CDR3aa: CASSYAFTGANVLTF; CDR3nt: TGTGCCAGCAGTTACGCGTTTACTGGGGCCAACGTCCTGACTTTC
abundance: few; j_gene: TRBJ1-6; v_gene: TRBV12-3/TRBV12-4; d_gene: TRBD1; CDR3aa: CASGSGTANSPLHF; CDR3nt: TGTGCCAGCGGTTCCGGGACAGCCAATTCACCCCTCCACTTT
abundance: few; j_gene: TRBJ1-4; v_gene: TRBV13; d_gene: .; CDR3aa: CASSFRGMGTRQINEKLFF; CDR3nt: TGTGCCAGCAGCTTTCGGGGAATGGGGACGCGGCAGATTAATGAAAAACTGTTTTTT
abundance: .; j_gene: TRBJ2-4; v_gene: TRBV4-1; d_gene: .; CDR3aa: CASSQDTVPGEQYF; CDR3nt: TGCGCCAGCAGCCAAGATACCGTTCCGGGAGAGCAGTACTTC
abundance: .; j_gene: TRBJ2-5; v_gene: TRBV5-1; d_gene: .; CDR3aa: CASSLQGDQETQYF; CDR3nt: TGCGCCAGCAGCTTGCAGGGCGACCAAGAGACCCAGTACTTC
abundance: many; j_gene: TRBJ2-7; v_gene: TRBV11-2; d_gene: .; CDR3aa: CASSLDRTYEQYF; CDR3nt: TGTGCCAGCAGCCTCGACAGGACCTACGAGCAGTACTTC
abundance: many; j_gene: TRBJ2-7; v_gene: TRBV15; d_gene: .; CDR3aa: CATSARTDFSYEQYF; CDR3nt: TGTGCCACCAGCGCGAGGACAGATTTTTCCTACGAGCAGTACTTC
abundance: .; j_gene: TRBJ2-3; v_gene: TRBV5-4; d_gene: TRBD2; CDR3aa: CASSPGGRVPDTQYF; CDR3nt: TGTGCCAGCAGTCCCGGCGGGAGGGTTCCAGATACGCAGTATTTT
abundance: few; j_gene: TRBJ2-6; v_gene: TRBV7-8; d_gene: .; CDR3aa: CASSLVRGPSGANVLTF; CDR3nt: TGTGCCAGCAGCTTAGTCAGGGGTCCGTCTGGGGCCAACGTCCTGACTTTC
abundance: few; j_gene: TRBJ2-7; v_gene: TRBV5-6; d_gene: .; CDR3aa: CASSSRRTDYEQYF; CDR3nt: TGTGCCAGCAGCTCGCGGAGGACAGACTACGAGCAGTACTTC
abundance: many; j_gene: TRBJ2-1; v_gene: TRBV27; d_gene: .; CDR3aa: CASSVRDLGEQFF; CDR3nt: TGTGCCAGCAGTGTCCGGGACTTGGGTGAGCAGTTCTTC
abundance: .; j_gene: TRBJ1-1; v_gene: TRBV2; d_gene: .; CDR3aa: CASSPDGRVAEAFF; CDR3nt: TGTGCCAGCAGTCCTGATGGCAGGGTAGCTGAAGCTTTCTTT
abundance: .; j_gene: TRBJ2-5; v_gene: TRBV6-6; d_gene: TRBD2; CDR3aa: CASTPGGVRQETQYF; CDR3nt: TGTGCCAGCACCCCCGGGGGGGTCCGACAAGAGACCCAGTACTTC
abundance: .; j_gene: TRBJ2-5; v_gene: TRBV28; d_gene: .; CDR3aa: CASSGVGKAQETQYF; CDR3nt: TGTGCCAGCAGTGGCGTGGGTAAGGCCCAAGAGACCCAGTACTTC
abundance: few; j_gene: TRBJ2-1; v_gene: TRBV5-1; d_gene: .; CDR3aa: CASSFLGTENNEQFF; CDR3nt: TGCGCCAGCAGCTTCCTCGGGACTGAAAACAATGAGCAGTTCTTC
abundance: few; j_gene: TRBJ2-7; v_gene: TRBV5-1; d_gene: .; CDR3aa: CASSLAGGATTYEQYF; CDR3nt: TGCGCCAGCAGCTTGGCCGGAGGGGCCACTACCTACGAGCAGTACTTC
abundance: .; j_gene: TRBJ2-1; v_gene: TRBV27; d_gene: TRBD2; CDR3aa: CASSPGAGGWGEQFF; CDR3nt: TGTGCCAGCAGCCCGGGAGCGGGGGGATGGGGTGAGCAGTTCTTC
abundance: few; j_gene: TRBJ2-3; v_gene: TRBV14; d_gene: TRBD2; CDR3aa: CASRRASGGASQYF; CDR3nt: TGTGCCAGCAGACGGGCTAGCGGGGGGGCTTCGCAGTATTTT
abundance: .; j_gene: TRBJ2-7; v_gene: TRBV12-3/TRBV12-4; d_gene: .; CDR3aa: CASRPTGSSYEQYF; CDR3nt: TGTGCCAGCAGGCCGACAGGCAGCTCCTACGAGCAGTACTTC
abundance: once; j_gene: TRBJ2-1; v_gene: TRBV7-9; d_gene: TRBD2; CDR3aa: CASSPFSGGMNQQFF; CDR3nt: TGTGCCAGCAGCCCTTTTAGCGGGGGTATGAACCAGCAGTTCTTC
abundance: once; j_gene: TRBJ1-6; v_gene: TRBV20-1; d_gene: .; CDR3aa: CSAKSQLAQVSPLHF; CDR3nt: TGCAGTGCTAAGAGTCAGTTGGCCCAGGTTTCACCCCTCCACTTT
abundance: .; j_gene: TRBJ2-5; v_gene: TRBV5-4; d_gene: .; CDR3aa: CASSPDSGQETQYF; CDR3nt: TGTGCCAGCAGCCCCGACAGCGGTCAAGAGACCCAGTACTTC
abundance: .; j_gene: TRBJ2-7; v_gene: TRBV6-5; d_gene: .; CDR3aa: CASSYSPGRQDEQYF; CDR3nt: TGTGCCAGCAGTTACTCCCCGGGTCGCCAAGACGAGCAGTACTTC
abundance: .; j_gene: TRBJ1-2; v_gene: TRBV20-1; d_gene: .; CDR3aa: CSASSPAGGYTF; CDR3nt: TGCAGTGCTAGTAGCCCCGCAGGCGGCTACACCTTC
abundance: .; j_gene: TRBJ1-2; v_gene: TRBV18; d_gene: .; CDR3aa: CTSSPREVSYGYTF; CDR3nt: TGTACCAGCTCACCCCGGGAAGTCTCCTATGGCTACACCTTC
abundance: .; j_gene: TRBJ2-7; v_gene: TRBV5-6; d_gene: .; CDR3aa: CASSVRNEQYF; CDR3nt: TGTGCCAGCAGCGTGAGAAACGAGCAGTACTTC
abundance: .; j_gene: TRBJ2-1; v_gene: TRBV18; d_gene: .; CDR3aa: CASSPRTKGPLDEQFF; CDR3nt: TGTGCCAGCTCACCACGCACCAAAGGCCCACTAGATGAGCAGTTCTTC
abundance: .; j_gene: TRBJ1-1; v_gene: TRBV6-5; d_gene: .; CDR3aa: CASSPQGWAEAFF; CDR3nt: TGTGCCAGCAGTCCCCAGGGGTGGGCTGAAGCTTTCTTT
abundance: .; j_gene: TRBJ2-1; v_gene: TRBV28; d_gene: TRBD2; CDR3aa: CASSLDSGTQFF; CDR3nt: TGTGCCAGCAGTTTAGACAGCGGGACGCAGTTCTTC
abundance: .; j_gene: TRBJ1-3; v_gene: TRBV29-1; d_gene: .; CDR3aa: CSVITGSNSGNTIYF; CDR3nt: TGCAGCGTCATTACAGGCTCCAACTCTGGAAACACCATATATTTT
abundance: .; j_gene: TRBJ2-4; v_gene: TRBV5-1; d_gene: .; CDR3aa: CASSLRGENIQYF; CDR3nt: TGCGCCAGCAGCTTGCGCGGGGAAAACATTCAGTACTTC
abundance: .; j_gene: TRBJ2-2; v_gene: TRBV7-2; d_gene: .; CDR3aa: CASTQGLYTGELFF; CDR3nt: TGTGCCAGCACCCAAGGTCTATACACCGGGGAGCTGTTTTTT
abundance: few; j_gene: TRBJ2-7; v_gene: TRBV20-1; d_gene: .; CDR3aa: CSARPSNHPYEQYF; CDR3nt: TGCAGTGCTAGACCCTCTAACCATCCATACGAGCAGTACTTC
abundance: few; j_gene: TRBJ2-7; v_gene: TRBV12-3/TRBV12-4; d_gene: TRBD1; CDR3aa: CASSSTRDRSPYEQYF; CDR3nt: TGTGCCAGCAGCTCCACCCGGGACAGGTCTCCCTACGAGCAGTACTTC
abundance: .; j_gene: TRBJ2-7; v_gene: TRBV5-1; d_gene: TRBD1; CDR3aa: CASSSGTGVQYF; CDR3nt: TGCGCCAGCAGCTCGGGGACAGGGGTTCAGTACTTC
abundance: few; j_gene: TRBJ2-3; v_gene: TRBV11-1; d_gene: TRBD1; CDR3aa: CASSHALGQAKTSTDTQYF; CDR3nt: TGTGCCAGCAGCCATGCCCTGGGACAGGCGAAAACTAGCACAGATACGCAGTATTTT
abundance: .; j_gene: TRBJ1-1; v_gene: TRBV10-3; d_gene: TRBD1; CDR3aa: CAISGTGDTEAFF; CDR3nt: TGTGCCATCAGTGGGACAGGGGACACTGAAGCTTTCTTT
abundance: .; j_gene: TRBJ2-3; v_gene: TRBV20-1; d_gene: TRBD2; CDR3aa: CSARLAGDLTDTQYF; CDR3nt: TGCAGTGCTAGACTAGCGGGGGACCTCACAGATACGCAGTATTTT
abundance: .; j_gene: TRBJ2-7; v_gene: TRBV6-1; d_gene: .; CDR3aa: CASGGRDGTVHAYEQYF; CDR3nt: TGTGCCAGCGGAGGAAGGGACGGGACCGTCCACGCATACGAGCAGTACTTC
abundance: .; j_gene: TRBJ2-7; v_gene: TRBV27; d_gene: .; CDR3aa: CASSLKGNYEQYF; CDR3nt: TGTGCCAGCAGTTTAAAAGGAAACTACGAGCAGTACTTC
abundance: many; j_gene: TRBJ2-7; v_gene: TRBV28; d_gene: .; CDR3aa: CASSSTGTASYEQYF; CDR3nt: TGTGCCAGCAGTTCCACCGGGACGGCTTCCTACGAGCAGTACTTC
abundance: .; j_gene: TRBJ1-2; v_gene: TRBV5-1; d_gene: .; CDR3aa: CASSPTTGNYGHTF; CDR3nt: TGCGCCAGCAGCCCCACGACGGGAAACTATGGCCACACCTTC
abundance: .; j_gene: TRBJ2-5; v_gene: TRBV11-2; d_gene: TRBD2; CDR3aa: CASIQGLAGANEQYF; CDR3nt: TGTGCCAGCATCCAGGGACTAGCGGGGGCTAATGAGCAGTACTTC
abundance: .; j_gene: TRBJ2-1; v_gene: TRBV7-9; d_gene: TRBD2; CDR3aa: CASSFTSGFYNEQFF; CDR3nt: TGTGCCAGCAGCTTTACTAGCGGCTTTTACAATGAGCAGTTCTTC
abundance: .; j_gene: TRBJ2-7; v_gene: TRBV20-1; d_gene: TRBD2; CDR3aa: CSAARGGGYEQYF; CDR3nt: TGCAGTGCGGCACGGGGGGGGGGATACGAGCAGTACTTC
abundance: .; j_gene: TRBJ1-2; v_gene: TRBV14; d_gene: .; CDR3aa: CASSPERGWGANYGYTF; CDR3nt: TGTGCCAGCAGCCCCGAGAGGGGTTGGGGAGCTAACTATGGCTACACCTTC
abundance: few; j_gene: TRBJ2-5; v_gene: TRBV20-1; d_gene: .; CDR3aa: CSAGNQETQYF; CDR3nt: TGCAGTGCTGGGAACCAAGAGACCCAGTACTTC
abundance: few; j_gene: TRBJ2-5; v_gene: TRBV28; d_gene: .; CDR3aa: CASSLIGGETQYF; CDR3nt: TGTGCCAGCAGTTTAATAGGTGGCGAGACCCAGTACTTC
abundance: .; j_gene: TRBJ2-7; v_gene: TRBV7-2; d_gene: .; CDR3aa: CASSLTRDELYF; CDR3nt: TGTGCCAGCAGCCTCACAAGGGATGAGCTGTACTTC
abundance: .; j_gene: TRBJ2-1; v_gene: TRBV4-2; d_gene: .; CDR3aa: CASSPADGSVEQFF; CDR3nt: TGTGCCAGCAGCCCGGCCGACGGGAGTGTTGAGCAGTTCTTC
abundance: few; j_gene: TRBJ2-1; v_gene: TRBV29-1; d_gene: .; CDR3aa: CSVGASNEQFF; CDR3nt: TGCAGCGTTGGGGCTAGCAATGAGCAGTTCTTC
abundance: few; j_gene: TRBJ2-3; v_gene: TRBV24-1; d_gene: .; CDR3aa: CATSPPSGTDTQYF; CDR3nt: TGTGCCACCAGTCCCCCTAGCGGCACAGATACGCAGTATTTT
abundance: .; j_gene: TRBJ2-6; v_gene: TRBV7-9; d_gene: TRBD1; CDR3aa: CASTRDSSSSGANVLTF; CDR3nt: TGTGCCAGCACCCGGGACAGCTCCTCCTCCGGGGCCAACGTCCTGACTTTC
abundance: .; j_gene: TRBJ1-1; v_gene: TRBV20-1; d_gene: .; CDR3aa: CSARDPAQGTNTEAFF; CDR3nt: TGCAGTGCTAGAGATCCGGCACAGGGAACGAACACTGAAGCTTTCTTT
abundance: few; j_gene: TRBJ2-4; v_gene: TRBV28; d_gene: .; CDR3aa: CASTPWGRGRTKNIQYF; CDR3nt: TGTGCCAGCACCCCTTGGGGCAGGGGGAGGACCAAAAACATTCAGTACTTC
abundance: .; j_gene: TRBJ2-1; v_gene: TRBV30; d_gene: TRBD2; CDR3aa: CAWARTSGLPGNEQFF; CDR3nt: TGTGCCTGGGCCAGGACTAGCGGACTCCCGGGCAATGAGCAGTTCTTC
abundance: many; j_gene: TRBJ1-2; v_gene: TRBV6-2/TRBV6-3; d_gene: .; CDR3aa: CASSYSTLDSSYGYTF; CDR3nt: TGTGCCAGCAGTTACTCTACCCTGGATTCGTCCTATGGCTACACCTTC